This T cell receptor beta chain was profiled in a study of a mutant IDH1 vaccine in newly diagnosed glioma. Overall study: Radiotherapy alone preceded vaccination by 4-6 weeks; alternatively, vaccination started with temozolomide cycles. Regarding the study as a whole: Shifts in the top peripheral T cell clonotypes seemed unrelated to pseudoprogression.

Comments on this clone: The target antigen is unknown.

The time point denotes: week 11, during vaccination. Vaccination comprised doses that each held 300 ug of mutant IDH1 20-mer peptide, plus topical imiquimod. Astrocytomas that were new, WHO grade 3 or 4, IDH1-mutant and ATRX-lost were present in the donors. V was clipped by 6 bases and J by 6 bases, with 12 bases between them. Germline V lookup: CDR1 SGHVS, CDR2 FQNEAQ. The CDR3 has 14 amino acids. Measured with immunoSEQ multiplex PCR; TCRdb has only the in-frame clones, and not every one. The sample includes around 20,000 clones, roughly 86% seen only once; the top ten take around 5.7%. The material was PBMCs, obtained from a glioma patient whose treatment included an IDH1 peptide vaccine. The clonotype was recovered from a woman aged 40 to 49 with glioma. V is TRBV7-8 and J is TRBJ1-6, with D hard to call. The CDR3 DNA follows: TGTGCCAGCAGAGCCGCCTATCGTAATTCACCCCTCCACTTT. It translates to CASRAAYRNSPLHF.